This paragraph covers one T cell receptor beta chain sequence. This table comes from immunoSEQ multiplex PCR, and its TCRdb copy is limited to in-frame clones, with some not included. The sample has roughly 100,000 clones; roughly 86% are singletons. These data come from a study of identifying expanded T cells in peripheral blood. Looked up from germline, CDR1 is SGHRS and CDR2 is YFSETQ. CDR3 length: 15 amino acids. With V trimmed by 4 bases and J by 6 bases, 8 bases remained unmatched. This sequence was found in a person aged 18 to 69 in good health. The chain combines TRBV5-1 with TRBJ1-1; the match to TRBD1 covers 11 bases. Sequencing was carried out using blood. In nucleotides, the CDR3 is TGCGCCAGCAGCACCGGGGACAGGGGGGTTTCTGAAGCTTTCTTT. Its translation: CASSTGDRGVSEAFF. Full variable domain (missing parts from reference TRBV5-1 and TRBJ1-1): KAGVTQTPRYLIKTRGQQVTLSCSPISGHRSVSWYQQTPGQGLQFLFEYFSETQRNKGNFPGRFSGRQFSNSRSEMNVSTLELGDSALYLCASSTGDRGVSEAFFGQGTRLTVV.